This paragraph covers one TCR beta chain sequence. Its antigen is not known. The run of the v3.0 immunoSEQ assay was at survey level. Profiled with immunoSEQ multiplex PCR; TCRdb holds only in-frame clones, not every one. This sample yields tens of thousands of clones, of which 75% to 85% are seen a single time; less than 5.5% belongs to the top ten. The CDR3 covers 12 residues. Trimming removed 8 bases from V and 4 bases from J; junction bases left unmatched: 3. Germline V lookup: CDR1 MNHEY, CDR2 SMNVEV (reference sequence). This sample is part of a study of long-term antiretroviral therapy in people with HIV. Whole-study context: Specimens dating back about a decade before the 2015 immediate-ART recommendation are the oldest included. Study observations and caveats: Patients on ART gained diversity, which nonetheless stayed below transplant donor controls. The study collected blood between about 2003 and 2017, possibly under older ART regimens.

The study drew at least one pre-ART and at least two post-ART PBMC samples from every donor. The chain joins TRBV27 to TRBJ2-3, with 7 nucleotides matching TRBD2. The source is a man aged 18 to 35 with HIV. The specimen was unsorted PBMCs, collected approximately 3.3 years after starting antiretroviral therapy. The CDR3 region is CASGRAADTQYF. The CDR3 DNA is TGTGCCAGCGGGAGGGCGGCAGATACGCAGTATTTT.